One and the same sample provided the 8 T cell receptor beta chains below, sequenced in a study of CD8+ T cells in alopecia areata. The treatment here: oral pan-JAK inhibitor, 5-10 mg twice daily. Investigators isolated RNA and reverse transcribed it into cDNA to act as the sequencing template. Data came from immunoSEQ multiplex PCR; TCRdb stores just in-frame clones and leaves some out. The sample lists some 150,000 clones, roughly 60% occurring once. The sequences come from CD4+ T cells sorted from blood, collected between weeks 55 and 70, from a patient treated with tofacitinib. The receptors shown here come from a human donor with alopecia areata.

In its sample, this clone was seen a few times. The chain joins TRBV30 to TRBJ1-2, with 9 bases matching TRBD1. There are 14 residues in the CDR3. After removal of 3 bases from V and 3 bases from J, the junction contained 5 bases not matched to a gene. Germline loops: CDR1 GTSNPN, CDR2 SVGIG (reference sequence). The CDR3, as DNA: TGTGCCTGGAGCCTACAGGGGGCCGACTATGGCTACACCTTC. Translating gives CAWSLQGADYGYTF.

This clone was found a few times. The chain is built from TRBV5-1 and TRBJ1-1; D perhaps matches TRBD1 (5 bases). Trimming removed 1 base at V and 1 base at J, with 14 bases between. CDR3 size: 16 residues. CDR1 and CDR2 (germline): SGHRS, YFSETQ. The CDR3, as DNA: TGCGCCAGCAGCTTGTCTCCGGCAGGGAAGAACACTGAAGCTTTCTTT. This sequence encodes CASSLSPAGKNTEAFF. Variable domain in full (rest from reference TRBV5-1 and TRBJ1-1): KAGVTQTPRYLIKTRGQQVTLSCSPISGHRSVSWYQQTPGQGLQFLFEYFSETQRNKGNFPGRFSGRQFSNSRSEMNVSTLELGDSALYLCASSLSPAGKNTEAFFGQGTRLTVV.

The chain has TRBV5-1 and TRBJ2-5, with D perhaps TRBD2 (5 bases). Trimming removed 2 bases from V and 2 bases from J, with 22 bases in between. This CDR3 spans 18 amino acids. Germline CDR1 is SGHRS and CDR2 is YFSETQ. CDR3 residues: CASSFRILGSGGQETQYF. In DNA form, the CDR3 reads TGCGCCAGCAGCTTCCGGATCCTTGGCAGCGGAGGACAAGAGACCCAGTACTTC.

The chain links TRBV29-1 to TRBJ2-7, with D perhaps TRBD1 (5 bases). The CDR3 extends over 12 amino acids. CDR1 SQVTM and CDR2 ANQGSEA come from the germline V gene. The V and J ends lost 4 bases and 0 bases respectively, with 7 bases between them. CDR3 coding DNA: TGCAGCGTTGGACAGTACTCCTACGAGCAGTACTTC. Translated: CSVGQYSYEQYF.

V gene TRBV11-3 combines with J gene TRBJ2-1; D gene uncertain. Trimming took off 3 bases at V and 7 bases at J, with 10 bases between the two ends. The germline V gene encodes CDR1 SGHNT and CDR2 YENEEA. This CDR3 contains 13 residues. CDR3 loop: CASSLVKGNEQFF. The CDR3 region has the DNA TGTGCCAGCAGCTTGGTGAAGGGAAATGAGCAGTTCTTC.

This clone has just a few counts. This rearrangement joins TRBV19 to TRBJ1-5; TRBD1 matches 7 bases. This CDR3 has 17 amino acids. V was pared by 1 base and J by 2 bases, with 8 bases of the junction left unmatched. Germline loops: CDR1 LNHDA, CDR2 SQIVND (reference sequence). The CDR3 nucleotides read TGTGCCAGTAGTATAGGGAGTCAGGGGGGAGGCAATCAGCCCCAGCATTTT. The encoded protein is CASSIGSQGGGNQPQHF.

The chain combines TRBV2 with TRBJ2-7; 8 bases agree with TRBD2. This CDR3 is built from 13 residues. CDR1 and CDR2 from the germline V gene are SNHLY and FYNNEI. Trimming at V came to 8 bases and at J to 3 bases, leaving 6 bases not matched to a gene. CDR3 sequence (DNA): TGTGCCAGCGGTCGGGGGGGCGGCTACGAGCAGTACTTC. This gives the protein CASGRGGGYEQYF.

This sequence joins TRBV5-1 and TRBJ2-1; 9 bases fit TRBD1. Germline CDR1 and CDR2: SGHRS and YFSETQ. The CDR3 is made up of 15 amino acids. V dropped 4 bases and J dropped 4; count of bases not matched to a gene: 6. CDR3 region: CASSPLGQGYNEQFF. For the CDR3, the DNA is TGCGCCAGCAGCCCTCTGGGACAGGGTTACAATGAGCAGTTCTTC.